This TCR beta chain was captured in a study of beta chain features in type 1 diabetes. Study-wide points: Shorter TCRB CDR3s, moderately but significantly so, were found in Type 1 diabetes patients in all four CD4+ subsets.

The study reverse transcribed the entire isolated RNA, so it sequenced expressed TCRB transcripts. Profiling relied on immunoSEQ multiplex PCR, and the TCRdb table lists in-frame clones only, not all of them. This table has 300,000 to 400,000 clones, roughly a tenth appearing once. V lost 6 bases and J 1 base, leaving 9 bases between the germline ends. CDR1 and CDR2 (germline): MRHNA, SNTAGT. CDR3 size: 13 residues. As regards this clone: Its matching antigen is unknown.

The sequencing input was central memory CD4+ T cells from blood. The J gene is TRBJ1-1, the V gene TRBV6-4, with D unclear. The receptor was isolated from a man between 25 and 39 years old with type 1 diabetes. CDR3 sequence reads: CASSEQRNTEAFF. The CDR3 DNA sequence: TGTGCCAGCAGCGAACAGAGGAACACTGAAGCTTTCTTT.